Listed below are T cell receptor beta chains from one sample, sequenced in a study of vaccination and CD4 T cells after COVID-19. TCRdb passed the PCR reads through MiXCR, listing each CDR3 protein once. In the table there are over 11,000 distinct CDR3 sequences, over 45% of which are singletons. Antigens of these TCRs are unknown. The specimen comprised CD4+ T cells from blood, cultured in vitro, sampled before SARS-CoV-2 vaccination. Source of these receptors: a human donor who had recovered from COVID-19. Each CDR3 is given with its conserved first and last residue. The D gene is left open where the match is weak. The size of a clone is reported for some rows only, either as once, few or many, or as a class for expanded clones.

D	V	J	size	CDR3	DNA
NA	TRBV10-1	TRBJ2-2	NA	CASSRGYRDNTGELFF	TGCGCCAGCAGTCGTGGTTACAGGGATAACACCGGGGAGCTGTTTTTT
TRBD1	TRBV15	TRBJ1-2	few	CATSRAPGGGGGYTF	TGTGCCACCAGCAGGGCCCCAGGGGGCGGTGGTGGCTACACCTTC
NA	TRBV4-2	TRBJ1-1	few	CASSQEILTEAFF	TGTGCCAGCAGCCAAGAGATCCTGACTGAAGCTTTCTTT
NA	TRBV12-5	TRBJ2-1	NA	CASGLGGETKQFF	TGTGCTAGTGGTTTGGGTGGGGAGACGAAGCAGTTCTTC
NA	TRBV4-3	TRBJ2-5	NA	CASSQDTSTSVRETQYF	TGCGCCAGCAGCCAAGATACTTCGACTAGTGTAAGGGAGACCCAGTACTTC
NA	TRBV20-1	TRBJ1-5	NA	CSASRVSHSNQPQHF	TGCAGTGCTAGCCGTGTCAGTCATAGCAATCAGCCCCAGCATTTT
NA	TRBV20-1	TRBJ1-1	few	CSARDLTEAFF	TGCAGTGCTAGAGATCTTACTGAAGCTTTCTTT
NA	TRBV23-1	TRBJ1-6	few	CASSQRGGGNSPLHF	TGCGCCAGCAGTCAGCGGGGAGGAGGTAATTCACCCCTCCACTTT
TRBD2	TRBV12-3/TRBV12-4	TRBJ2-5	NA	CASRRTSGQETQYF	TGTGCCAGCAGGCGGACTAGCGGTCAAGAGACCCAGTACTTC
NA	TRBV11-3	TRBJ2-7	NA	CASSLVQGPSSYEQYF	TGTGCCAGCAGCTTAGTCCAGGGACCGAGCTCCTACGAGCAGTACTTC
TRBD1	TRBV5-1	TRBJ1-2	NA	CASSLGQGAANYGYTF	TGCGCCAGCAGCTTGGGACAGGGGGCTGCTAACTATGGCTACACCTTC
TRBD1	TRBV27	TRBJ2-7	NA	CASARQGASRGGEQYF	TGTGCCAGCGCCCGGCAGGGGGCAAGCCGGGGTGGCGAGCAGTACTTC
NA	TRBV28	TRBJ1-3	NA	CASSTRVGGNTIYF	TGTGCCAGCAGTACGAGGGTGGGCGGAAACACCATATATTTT
TRBD1	TRBV6-1	TRBJ1-1	NA	CASSPGQGALNTEAFF	TGTGCCAGCAGCCCCGGACAGGGGGCCCTTAACACTGAAGCTTTCTTT
NA	TRBV19	TRBJ2-1	NA	CASTLDRSSYNEQFF	TGTGCCAGTACATTAGATCGAAGCTCCTACAATGAGCAGTTCTTC
NA	TRBV11-3	TRBJ2-3	NA	CASSLGRGQSTDTQYF	TGTGCCAGCAGCTTAGGGCGCGGTCAATCCACAGATACGCAGTATTTT
TRBD1	TRBV24-1	TRBJ1-5	NA	CATSSGTAGNQPQHF	TGTGCCACCAGCAGCGGGACAGCCGGAAATCAGCCCCAGCATTTT
NA	TRBV11-2	TRBJ2-1	NA	CASSLVGSGVNEQFF	TGTGCCAGCAGCTTAGTTGGGTCGGGAGTTAATGAGCAGTTCTTC
NA	TRBV18	TRBJ1-5	NA	CASSRDRDSNQPQHF	TGTGCCAGCTCACGTGACCGGGACAGCAATCAGCCCCAGCATTTT
TRBD1	TRBV27	TRBJ1-2	NA	CASSSIRTGQANYGYTF	TGTGCCAGCAGTTCAATACGAACCGGACAGGCTAACTATGGCTACACCTTC
NA	TRBV20-1	TRBJ1-2	NA	CSARDRQTSLSYGYTF	TGCAGTGCTAGAGATCGCCAGACCAGCCTCTCCTATGGCTACACCTTC
NA	TRBV7-9	TRBJ1-2	NA	CASSYERDYTF	TGTGCCAGCAGCTACGAGCGTGACTACACCTTC
TRBD1	TRBV27	TRBJ2-2	NA	CASSFNTPDRGTGELFF	TGTGCCAGCAGTTTCAATACCCCGGACAGGGGGACCGGGGAGCTGTTTTTT
TRBD2	TRBV20-1	TRBJ2-2	NA	CSASATSGGPNTGELFF	TGCAGTGCTAGTGCGACTAGCGGGGGGCCTAACACCGGGGAGCTGTTTTTT
TRBD1	TRBV10-3	TRBJ1-3	few	CAISDKDRGSGNTIYF	TGTGCCATCAGTGATAAGGACAGGGGCTCTGGAAACACCATATATTTT
TRBD2	TRBV6-5	TRBJ2-5	NA	CASSYGGSGGAKETQYF	TGTGCCAGCAGTTACGGTGGTAGCGGGGGGGCGAAGGAGACCCAGTACTTC
NA	TRBV20-1	TRBJ1-2	NA	CSAREMTGPGGYGYTF	TGCAGTGCTAGAGAAATGACTGGTCCTGGCGGCTATGGCTACACCTTC
NA	TRBV6-5	TRBJ1-3	NA	CASSYIRSGNTIYF	TGTGCCAGCAGTTACATCAGGTCTGGAAACACCATATATTTT
NA	TRBV6-1	TRBJ2-5	few	CASSENGPQETQYF	TGTGCCAGCAGTGAAAATGGGCCCCAAGAGACCCAGTACTTC
NA	TRBV20-1	TRBJ1-1	few	CSARRGGGRNTEAFF	TGCAGTGCTAGGAGGGGTGGGGGAAGGAACACTGAAGCTTTCTTT
TRBD1	TRBV2	TRBJ1-2	NA	CASMDRGFNGYTF	TGTGCCAGCATGGACAGGGGATTCAATGGCTACACCTTC
TRBD1	TRBV7-2	TRBJ1-5	NA	CASSTRDSQQPQHF	TGTGCCAGCAGCACCAGGGACAGTCAACAGCCCCAGCATTTT
TRBD1	TRBV20-1	TRBJ2-3	NA	CSASFFEGAPDTQYF	TGCAGTGCTAGCTTCTTCGAGGGGGCGCCCGATACGCAGTATTTT
NA	TRBV20-1	TRBJ2-6	few	CSAPDFPGANVLTF	TGCAGTGCTCCGGACTTCCCGGGGGCCAACGTCCTGACTTTC
NA	TRBV19	TRBJ1-5	NA	CASSIVGEEGQPQHF	TGTGCCAGTAGTATAGTCGGAGAGGAAGGTCAGCCCCAGCATTTT
TRBD1	TRBV15	TRBJ1-1	few	CATSARTQGLIPEAFF	TGTGCCACCAGCGCGCGAACACAGGGGTTGATCCCTGAAGCTTTCTTT